Following are 18 T cell receptor beta chains from one sample sequenced in a study of T cell clones after liver transplantation. The table came from immunoSEQ multiplex PCR; TCRdb's copy has only in-frame clones and leaves some out. The repertoire holds 68,000 or so clones, with around 80% as singletons. The sequencing here drew on CD4+ T cells from blood, taken before liver transplant. The receptors were sampled from a human donor who received a liver transplant.

J is TRBJ2-2 and V is TRBV9; 12 nucleotides line up with TRBD2. The CDR3 runs 16 residues. Germline V gives CDR1 SGDLS, CDR2 YYNGEE. Trimming at V came to 4 bases and at J to 7 bases, leaving 8 bases not matched to a gene. CDR3 region: CASSPGLAGKIGELFF. CDR3 DNA sequence: TGTGCCAGCAGCCCAGGACTAGCGGGAAAAATCGGGGAGCTGTTTTTT.

The V and J genes are TRBV10-2 and TRBJ1-1, with D possibly matching TRBD1 (6 bases). The CDR3 sequence is 13 residues long. The germline V gene encodes CDR1 WSHSY and CDR2 SAAADI. The V gene lost 0 bases and the J gene lost 8 bases, with 10 bases spanning the gap. The CDR3 DNA reads TGCGCCAGCAGTGAGTCCGCGGGACAAGAAGCTTTCTTT. Residues: CASSESAGQEAFF.

This clone was seen once. For the CDR3, the DNA is TGCGCCAGCAGCCGGGCGGATGAGACTGAAGCTTTCTTT. Its translation is CASSRADETEAFF. The chain uses TRBV4-1 and TRBJ1-1; unclear D gene. Trimming left V 4 bases short and J 5 bases short, with 11 bases between. Looked up from germline, CDR1 is MGHRA and CDR2 is YSYEKL. The CDR3 consists of 13 residues.

This clone occurred once. CDR3 coding DNA: TGCGCCAGCAGCATGACCGGGACAGCAGCCTACGAGCAGTACTTC. As protein: CASSMTGTAAYEQYF. This chain uses TRBV5-1 with TRBJ2-7, with 7 bases identical to TRBD1. Trimming at V came to 4 bases and at J to 2 bases, leaving 9 bases not matched to a gene. The CDR3 is 15 residues long. Germline V gene data show CDR1 as SGHRS and CDR2 as YFSETQ.

This clone has a single count. The chain is built from TRBV6-1 and TRBJ2-5, with D perhaps TRBD2 (6 bases). CDR3 length: 13 residues. CDR1 MNHNS and CDR2 SASEGT come from the germline V gene. Between the trimmed V and J ends, which lost 5 bases and 2 bases, there was a span of 9 bases. The CDR3 DNA reads as TGTGCCAGCAGTAGGGACTTACAAGAGACCCAGTACTTC. Amino acid sequence: CASSRDLQETQYF.

The chain links TRBV19 to TRBJ2-1; either TRBD1 or TRBD2 may supply D (5 bases each). Trimming pared 4 bases from V and 0 bases from J, leaving 10 bases between. CDR3 length equals 15 residues. The V gene's germline CDR1 is LNHDA and CDR2 SQIVND (reference sequence). CDR3 amino acids: CASSRDRSSYNEQFF. The CDR3 nucleotides read TGTGCCAGTAGTAGGGACCGCAGCTCCTACAATGAGCAGTTCTTC. Combining the CDR3 with reference TRBV19 and TRBJ2-1 gives the whole variable domain DGGITQSPKYLFRKEGQNVTLSCEQNLNHDAMYWYRQDPGQGLRLIYYSQIVNDFQKGDIAEGYSVSREKKESFPLTVTSAQKNPTAFYLCASSRDRSSYNEQFFGPGTRLTVL.

Here the CDR3 DNA reads TGTGCCAGCAGTGAACTGGCAGGTGTGGCCGGGGAGCTGTTTTTT. This codes for CASSELAGVAGELFF. V is TRBV6-1 and J is TRBJ2-2; no definite D call. Germline CDR1 reads MNHNS; CDR2 reads SASEGT. The CDR3 loop spans 15 amino acids. V was shortened by 2 bases and J by 6 bases, with 13 bases between the two germline ends.

The chain recombines TRBV6-1 with TRBJ2-5; the D gene is possibly TRBD2 (6 bases). CDR3 length: 13 residues. The V end was cut by 6 bases, the J end by 12 bases, with 20 bases between. Germline V gives CDR1 MNHNS, CDR2 SASEGT. The CDR3 nucleotides are TGTGCCAGCAGCTCTGCAAACCGGGACTGGGAGTACTTC. Translated: CASSSANRDWEYF.

This clone came up a few times. The rearrangement links TRBV7-2 to TRBJ1-4; D perhaps matches TRBD1 (5 bases). V was clipped by 5 bases and J by 5 bases, with 18 bases between them. This CDR3 comprises 16 residues. Germline-derived CDR1 and CDR2 are SGHTA and FQGNSA. The chain's CDR3 is CASSKGPAGPNEKLFF. The CDR3 bases are TGTGCCAGCAGCAAGGGACCGGCAGGGCCGAATGAAAAACTGTTTTTT. Full variable domain (outside the CDR3, taken from reference TRBV7-2 and TRBJ1-4): GAGVSQSPSNKVTEKGKDVELRCDPISGHTALYWYRQSLGQGLEFLIYFQGNSAPDKSGLPSDRFSAERTGGSVSTLTIQRTQQEDSAVYLCASSKGPAGPNEKLFFGSGTQLSVL.

The chain is built from TRBV30 and TRBJ2-3; D gene uncertain. V lost 0 bases and J lost 6, with 7 bases in between. Germline CDR1 is GTSNPN and CDR2 is SVGIG (reference sequence). The CDR3 runs 12 residues. CDR3 DNA sequence: TGTGCCTGGAGTGTACGAGTGGATACGCAGTATTTT. It encodes CAWSVRVDTQYF.

This sequence joins TRBV16 and TRBJ1-5, with D possibly being TRBD1 (6 bases). The CDR3 consists of 12 residues. Germline values: CDR1 KGHSY, CDR2 FQNENV. The V end lost 2 bases, the J end lost 9 bases, and 8 bases lay between the germline ends. CDR3 DNA sequence: TGTGCCAGCAGCCAAATCAGGGGGCCCCAGCATTTT. This gives the protein CASSQIRGPQHF. Variable domain in full (rest from reference TRBV16 and TRBJ1-5): GEEVAQTPKHLVRGEGQKAKLYCAPIKGHSYVFWYQQVLKNEFKFLISFQNENVFDETGMPKERFSAKCLPNSPCSLEIQATKLEDSAVYFCASSQIRGPQHFGDGTRLSIL.

The rearrangement links TRBV5-1 to TRBJ1-2; 10 bases match TRBD1. This CDR3 has 14 residues. V trimming: 4 bases; J trimming: 8 bases; junction bases outside the gene matches: 8. Germline V CDR1 and CDR2: SGHRS, YFSETQ. The CDR3 sequence: CASSPSGTGVGYTF. The CDR3 DNA reads as TGCGCCAGCAGCCCCTCGGGGACAGGGGTGGGCTACACCTTC.

This chain connects TRBV7-9 to TRBJ1-3; possibly TRBD1 for D (5 bases). The germline V and J ends were trimmed by 5 bases and 3 bases, with 14 bases remaining between them. The length of the CDR3 is 15 residues. Germline values: CDR1 SEHNR, CDR2 FQNEAQ (reference sequence). CDR3 sequence (DNA): TGTGCCAGCAGCCAACGTGGGGGTGGTGGAAACACCATATATTTT. Encoded protein: CASSQRGGGGNTIYF. The variable domain in full, completed from reference TRBV7-9 and TRBJ1-3, reads DTGVSQNPRHKITKRGQNVTFRCDPISEHNRLYWYRQTLGQGPEFLTYFQNEAQLEKSRLLSDRFSAERPKGSFSTLEIQRTEQGDSAMYLCASSQRGGGGNTIYFGEGSWLTVV.

The CDR3 region is CASSAHYNTGELFF. In nucleotides, the CDR3 is TGTGCCAGCAGCGCCCACTACAACACCGGGGAGCTGTTTTTT. The chain recombines TRBV9 with TRBJ2-2; D gene uncertain. Trimming took off 3 bases at V and 2 bases at J, with 8 bases between the two ends. Germline V gives CDR1 SGDLS, CDR2 YYNGEE. This CDR3 has 14 residues.

This clone has a single count. This chain connects TRBV5-4 to TRBJ2-2, with 12 bases that match TRBD2. The J segment lost 4 bases and the V segment lost 5 bases, leaving 9 bases of the junction unmatched. This CDR3 comprises 17 residues. Germline V gives CDR1 SGHNT, CDR2 YYREEE (reference sequence). CDR3 residues: CASSRRTSGKLTGELFF. The DNA for the CDR3 is TGTGCCAGCAGTCGACGGACTAGCGGGAAGCTCACCGGGGAGCTGTTTTTT.

CDR3 bases: TGCGCCAGCAGCTTGAGTCCCTCCGAGAGCTCCTACGAGCAGTACTTC. This gives the protein CASSLSPSESSYEQYF. The chain is built from TRBV5-1 and TRBJ2-7, with no clear D. The CDR3 is made up of 16 amino acids. CDR1 SGHRS and CDR2 YFSETQ come from the germline V gene. Trimming shortened V by 1 base and J by 0 bases, and 14 bases separated the two germline ends. Complete variable domain (other parts from reference TRBV5-1 and TRBJ2-7): KAGVTQTPRYLIKTRGQQVTLSCSPISGHRSVSWYQQTPGQGLQFLFEYFSETQRNKGNFPGRFSGRQFSNSRSEMNVSTLELGDSALYLCASSLSPSESSYEQYFGPGTRLTVT.

The V call is TRBV27, the J call TRBJ2-7, with 8 nucleotides matching TRBD1. The germline gives CDR1 MNHEY, CDR2 SMNVEV (reference sequence). J lost 0 bases, V lost 6 bases, and 7 bases had no gene match. The CDR3 is 15 residues long. DNA for the CDR3: TGTGCCAGCAGCCTGGACAGGGTGGGCTCCTACGAGCAGTACTTC. It codes for CASSLDRVGSYEQYF.

The chain is built from TRBV9 and TRBJ2-3; 8 bases line up with TRBD1. Germline CDR1 reads SGDLS; CDR2 reads YYNGEE. CDR3 length: 16 amino acids. With 0 bases clipped from V and 3 bases from J, the junction kept 6 bases outside the gene matches. This chain's CDR3 is CASSVVQDRVTDTQYF. DNA for the CDR3: TGTGCCAGCAGCGTAGTCCAGGACAGGGTTACAGATACGCAGTATTTT.